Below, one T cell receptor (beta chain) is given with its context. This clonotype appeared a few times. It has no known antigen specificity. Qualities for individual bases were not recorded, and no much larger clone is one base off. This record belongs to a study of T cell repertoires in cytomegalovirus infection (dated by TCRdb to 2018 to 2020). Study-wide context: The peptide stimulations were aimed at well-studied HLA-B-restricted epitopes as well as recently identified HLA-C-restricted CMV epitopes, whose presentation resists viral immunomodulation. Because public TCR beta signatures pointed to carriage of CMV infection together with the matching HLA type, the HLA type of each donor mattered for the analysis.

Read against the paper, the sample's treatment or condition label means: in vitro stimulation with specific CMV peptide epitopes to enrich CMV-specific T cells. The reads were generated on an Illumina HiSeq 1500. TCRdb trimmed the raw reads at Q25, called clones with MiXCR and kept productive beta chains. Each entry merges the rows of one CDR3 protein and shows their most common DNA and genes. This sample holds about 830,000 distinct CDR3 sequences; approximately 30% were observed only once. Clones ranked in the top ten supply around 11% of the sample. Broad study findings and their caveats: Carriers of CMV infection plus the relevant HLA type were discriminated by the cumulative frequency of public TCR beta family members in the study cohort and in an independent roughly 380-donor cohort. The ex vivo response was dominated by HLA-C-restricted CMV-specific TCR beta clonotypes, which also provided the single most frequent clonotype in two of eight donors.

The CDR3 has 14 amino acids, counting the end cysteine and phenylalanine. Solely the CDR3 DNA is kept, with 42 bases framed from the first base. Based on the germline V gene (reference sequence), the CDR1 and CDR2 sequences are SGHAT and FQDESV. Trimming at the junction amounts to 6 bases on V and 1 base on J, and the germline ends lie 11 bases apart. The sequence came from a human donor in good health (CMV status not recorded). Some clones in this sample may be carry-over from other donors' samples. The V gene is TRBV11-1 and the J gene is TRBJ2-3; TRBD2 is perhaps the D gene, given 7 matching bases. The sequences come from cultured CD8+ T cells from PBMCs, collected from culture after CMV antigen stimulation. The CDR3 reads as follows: CASRRGGGTDTQYF. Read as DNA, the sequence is TGTGCCAGCAGAAGGGGGGGGGGCACAGATACGCAGTATTTT. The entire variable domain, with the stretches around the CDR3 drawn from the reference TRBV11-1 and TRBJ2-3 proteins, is EAEVAQSPRYKITEKSQAVAFWCDPISGHATLYWYRQILGQGPELLVQFQDESVVDDSQLPKDRFSAERLKGVDSTLKIQPAELGDSAMYLCASRRGGGTDTQYFGPGTRLTVL.